This T cell receptor beta chain originates from a study of CD8+ T cells in alopecia areata. The CDR3 consists of 15 residues. The V gene end was trimmed by 4 bases and the J gene end by 0 bases; junction bases not matched to a gene: 3. Germline V lookup: CDR1 SGDLS, CDR2 YYNGEE. A note on this clone: The antigen is not known.

Overall study results and limits: In patients, TCRs were shared less clearly than in mice, and HLA may possibly be involved.

Following RNA extraction, reverse transcription yielded cDNA that acted as the sequencing template. Assay used: immunoSEQ multiplex PCR; TCRdb lists only in-frame clones, some missing. The sample has around 150,000 clones; approximately 65% are singletons. Source material: CD8+ T cells sorted from blood. This clonotype was obtained from a human donor in good health. The chain links TRBV9 to TRBJ2-2, with TRBD2 matching over 7 bases. CDR3 protein: CASSPGLSNTGELFF. In DNA, the CDR3 is TGTGCCAGCAGCCCGGGACTATCGAACACCGGGGAGCTGTTTTTT.